The rows below give T cell receptor beta chains drawn from one sample of a study of early T cells in non-severe SARS-CoV-2 infection. MiXCR, applied by TCRdb to the 5' RACE reads, yields one record per CDR3 protein. This table holds about 67,000 distinct CDR3 sequences, around 10% found once. Sequencing was performed on whole blood. These receptors all stem from an adult who was a healthcare worker with PCR-confirmed SARS-CoV-2 infection or an uninfected control (not recorded which). CDR3s include the opening cysteine and the closing phenylalanine or tryptophan. A D gene is named only where the DNA matches it firmly.

cdr3_aa v_call d_call
CSVDESMNTEAFF TRBV29-1 -
CASSPPSLEQYF TRBV27 -
CSASRTGSNEKLFF TRBV20-1 TRBD1
CASSQDSGAGWEQYF TRBV4-1 TRBD2
CSARGELAGGRTDTQYF TRBV20-1 TRBD2
CASRGGTTYTGELFF TRBV11-3 TRBD2
CSAPTREQFF TRBV20-1 -
CASSHRGNTEAFF TRBV5-1 TRBD1
CASSPAPGQGSYNEQFF TRBV18 TRBD1
CASSSLTRGAVSEQYF TRBV5-1 -